The 2 T cell receptor beta chains below were found in one sample sequenced in a study of PD-1 blockade in classical Hodgkin lymphoma. Clones were sequenced by immunoSEQ multiplex PCR, and TCRdb holds only the in-frame ones, with some missing. The repertoire holds approximately 38,000 clones, about 80% seen once, with about 9.4% in the top ten. As for time point: cycle 4 day 1 (C4D1), after five to seven weeks of nivolumab. Every single patient, without exception, relapsed after autologous stem cell transplantation, and brentuximab vedotin exposure varied. The sequencing used peripheral blood mononuclear cells (PBMCs), collected before the fourth cycle of nivolumab. These receptors were collected from a human donor with classical Hodgkin lymphoma.

The genes are TRBV7-9 and TRBJ1-5; D might be TRBD1 (5 bases). Deletions cut 4 bases from V and 5 bases from J, with 9 bases between. The CDR3 extends over 13 amino acids. The germline gives CDR1 SEHNR, CDR2 FQNEAQ (reference sequence). CDR3 loop: CASSSDSYQPQHF. As DNA, the CDR3 is TGTGCCAGCAGCTCAGACAGTTATCAGCCCCAGCATTTT.

The chain combines TRBV2 with TRBJ2-1, with D possibly being TRBD1 (7 bases). From germline, CDR1 is SNHLY and CDR2 FYNNEI. The germline V and J ends were trimmed by 3 bases and 13 bases, with 19 bases remaining between them. This CDR3 is built from 14 residues. CDR3 DNA: TGTGCCAGCAGTGACGGGGGTGGAGGGGGCCTTCAGTTCTTC. This translates into CASSDGGGGGLQFF.